This entry lists 8 T cell receptor beta chains sequenced from one sample in a study of PD-L1 blockade in urothelial cancer. Profiling relied on immunoSEQ multiplex PCR, and the TCRdb table lists in-frame clones only, not all of them. This table has 45,000 to 60,000 clones, 80% to 85% appearing once. Time point in this sample: pretreatment peripheral blood. Sequencing was performed on PBMCs, taken around atezolizumab (anti-PD-L1) treatment. The receptors shown here come from a man aged 50-59 years with urothelial cancer.

This chain joins TRBV10-2 and TRBJ2-1, with 11 bases identical to TRBD2. This CDR3 region has 15 residues. Germline V gene data show CDR1 as WSHSY and CDR2 as SAAADI. V gave up 6 bases and J gave up 7 bases; unmatched junction bases: 8. The CDR3 bases are TGCGCCAGCAGAGTAGCGGGAGGGCCGGGAAATGAGCAGTTCTTC. Its translation: CASRVAGGPGNEQFF.

This sequence joins TRBV7-8 and TRBJ1-5; D perhaps matches TRBD1 (6 bases). Trimming stripped 5 bases from V and 0 bases from J, with 14 bases between. Germline lookup yields CDR1 SGHVS and CDR2 FQNEAQ. This CDR3 is 16 amino acids long. CDR3 nucleotides: TGTGCCAGCAGCATCACAGGGCCTTATAGCAATCAGCCCCAGCATTTT. It encodes CASSITGPYSNQPQHF.

V gene TRBV12-5 combines with J gene TRBJ2-3, with 15 bases fitting TRBD2. CDR1 is LGHNT and CDR2 is FRNRAP in the germline V gene. Trimming removed 0 bases from V and 4 bases from J; junction bases left unmatched: 11. This CDR3 has 20 residues. This CDR3 reads CASGLVVGLAGGGSSDTQYF. For the CDR3, the DNA is TGTGCTAGTGGTTTGGTAGTCGGACTAGCGGGGGGGGGAAGCTCAGATACGCAGTATTTT.

The V call is TRBV4-1, the J call TRBJ1-2; the D gene is possibly TRBD1 (6 bases). The CDR3 has 15 residues. Germline V gives CDR1 MGHRA, CDR2 YSYEKL. V lost 0 bases, J lost 8 bases, and 16 bases lay in between. The CDR3 protein is CASSQDPRQARGYTF. CDR3 nucleotides: TGCGCCAGCAGCCAAGATCCGAGACAGGCTCGAGGCTACACCTTC.

This chain connects TRBV7-2 to TRBJ1-3; 7 bases are a match to TRBD1. This CDR3 region has 15 residues. V dropped 5 bases and J dropped 2; count of bases not matched to a gene: 6. Germline V CDR1 and CDR2: SGHTA, FQGNSA. In DNA form, the CDR3 reads TGTGCCAGCAGCCGCGCAACAGGGGCTGGAAACACCATATATTTT. It encodes CASSRATGAGNTIYF.

The V gene is TRBV5-1, the J gene TRBJ1-4; 7 bases are shared with TRBD1. The CDR3 length is 14 residues. Germline CDR1 is SGHRS and CDR2 is YFSETQ. The J segment lost 7 bases and the V segment lost 4 bases, leaving 7 bases of the junction unmatched. In nucleotides, the CDR3 is TGCGCCAGCAGCAATGACAGGGTTAGTGAAAAACTGTTTTTT. Amino acids: CASSNDRVSEKLFF. The full variable domain, in which reference TRBV5-1 and TRBJ1-4 provide the parts outside the CDR3, is KAGVTQTPRYLIKTRGQQVTLSCSPISGHRSVSWYQQTPGQGLQFLFEYFSETQRNKGNFPGRFSGRQFSNSRSEMNVSTLELGDSALYLCASSNDRVSEKLFFGSGTQLSVL.

This clone was seen only once. This chain connects TRBV2 to TRBJ1-4; 8 bases agree with TRBD1. The germline gives CDR1 SNHLY, CDR2 FYNNEI. The CDR3 is 14 amino acids. With V trimmed by 6 bases and J by 7 bases, 7 bases remained unmatched. Here the CDR3 reads CASRQDRGGEKLFF. CDR3 bases: TGTGCCAGCAGGCAAGACAGGGGTGGTGAAAAACTGTTTTTT.

V is TRBV19 and J is TRBJ1-5, with a tentative D call TRBD1 (6 bases). The ends were cut back, 5 bases at V and 4 bases at J, with 12 bases in the middle. This CDR3 is built from 14 residues. The germline gives CDR1 LNHDA, CDR2 SQIVND (reference sequence). The CDR3: CASSLRDKNQPQHF. Written as DNA, the CDR3 is TGTGCCAGTAGTCTTAGGGACAAGAATCAGCCCCAGCATTTT.